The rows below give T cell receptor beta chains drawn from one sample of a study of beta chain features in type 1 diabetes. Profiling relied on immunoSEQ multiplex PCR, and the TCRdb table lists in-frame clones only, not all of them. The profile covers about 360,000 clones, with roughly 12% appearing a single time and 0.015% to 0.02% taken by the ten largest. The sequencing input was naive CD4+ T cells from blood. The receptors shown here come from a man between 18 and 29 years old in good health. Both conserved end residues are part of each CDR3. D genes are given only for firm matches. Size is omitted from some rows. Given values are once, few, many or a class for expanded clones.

CDR3: CASSPGQRENGYTF
DNA: TGCGCCAGCAGCCCCGGACAGAGAGAAAATGGCTACACCTTC
size: few
J: TRBJ1-2
V: TRBV5-1
D: NA

CDR3: CASTMTGGGGYTF
DNA: TGTGCCAGCACCATGACAGGGGGCGGTGGCTACACCTTC
size: NA
J: TRBJ1-2
V: TRBV6-5
D: TRBD1

CDR3: CASSSGLPNEQFF
DNA: TGTGCCAGCAGCTCCGGACTACCCAATGAGCAGTTCTTC
size: NA
J: TRBJ2-1
V: TRBV9
D: NA

CDR3: CASSLRGFAETQYF
DNA: TGTGCCAGCAGCTTACGGGGATTCGCGGAGACCCAGTACTTC
size: few
J: TRBJ2-5
V: TRBV11-2
D: NA

CDR3: CASSLGRLAGVYEQFF
DNA: TGTGCCAGCAGCTTAGGGCGGCTAGCGGGGGTCTATGAGCAGTTCTTC
size: few
J: TRBJ2-1
V: TRBV7-2
D: TRBD2

CDR3: CASTVTLANTGELFF
DNA: TGTGCCAGCACCGTAACACTAGCGAACACCGGGGAGCTGTTTTTT
size: few
J: TRBJ2-2
V: TRBV7-2
D: NA

CDR3: CASSLDREGTEAFF
DNA: TGTGCCAGCAGTTTAGACAGGGAAGGCACTGAAGCTTTCTTT
size: few
J: TRBJ1-1
V: TRBV27
D: TRBD1

CDR3: CASSGVRGETQYF
DNA: TGTGCCAGCAGCGGCGTAAGGGGAGAGACCCAGTACTTC
size: NA
J: TRBJ2-5
V: TRBV9
D: NA

CDR3: CARDLVNTEAFF
DNA: TGTGCCAGGGACTTAGTCAACACTGAAGCTTTCTTT
size: few
J: TRBJ1-1
V: TRBV9
D: NA

CDR3: CASSLSGDYGYTF
DNA: TGTGCCAGCAGTTTATCAGGGGACTATGGCTACACCTTC
size: NA
J: TRBJ1-2
V: TRBV28
D: NA

CDR3: CASSPTALPGGELFF
DNA: TGTGCCAGCAGCCCTACTGCACTCCCGGGCGGGGAGCTGTTTTTT
size: NA
J: TRBJ2-2
V: TRBV7-3
D: NA

CDR3: CASSLGQGNTGELFF
DNA: TGTGCCAGCTCACTCGGACAGGGAAACACCGGGGAGCTGTTTTTT
size: NA
J: TRBJ2-2
V: TRBV18
D: TRBD1

CDR3: CATSLRTGPNHPQHF
DNA: TGTGCCACCAGCTTACGGACAGGGCCCAATCATCCCCAGCATTTT
size: few
J: TRBJ1-5
V: TRBV15
D: TRBD1

CDR3: CATSRDQDTQYF
DNA: TGTGCCACCAGCAGAGATCAGGATACGCAGTATTTT
size: NA
J: TRBJ2-3
V: TRBV15
D: NA

CDR3: CAWGQNYNTEAFF
DNA: TGTGCCTGGGGACAGAATTATAACACTGAAGCTTTCTTT
size: few
J: TRBJ1-1
V: TRBV30
D: NA

CDR3: CASSLTLGGEEQYF
DNA: TGCGCCAGCAGCCTCACCTTGGGGGGTGAGGAGCAGTACTTC
size: NA
J: TRBJ2-5
V: TRBV4-3
D: NA

CDR3: CASRSGTDYGYTF
DNA: TGTGCCAGCAGATCCGGGACAGACTATGGCTACACCTTC
size: few
J: TRBJ1-2
V: TRBV6-6
D: TRBD1

CDR3: CASSLVAYGYTF
DNA: TGTGCCAGCAGCCTTGTGGCTTATGGCTACACCTTC
size: NA
J: TRBJ1-2
V: TRBV28
D: NA

CDR3: CASSQTSGSYEQYF
DNA: TGTGCCAGCAGCCAGACTAGCGGGTCCTACGAGCAGTACTTC
size: NA
J: TRBJ2-7
V: TRBV7-3
D: TRBD2

CDR3: CASSITGLNTEAFF
DNA: TGTGCCAGTAGTATCACAGGACTGAACACTGAAGCTTTCTTT
size: few
J: TRBJ1-1
V: TRBV19
D: NA

CDR3: CASSSADRDQGEQFF
DNA: TGTGCCAGCAGCAGCGCTGACAGGGATCAGGGTGAGCAGTTCTTC
size: NA
J: TRBJ2-1
V: TRBV7-9
D: TRBD1

CDR3: CASSLRTGSDEQFF
DNA: TGTGCCAGCAGCTTGAGGACAGGGTCGGATGAGCAGTTCTTC
size: few
J: TRBJ2-1
V: TRBV7-3
D: TRBD1

CDR3: CASSVDTGPYGYTF
DNA: TGTGCCAGCAGCGTAGATACAGGGCCCTATGGCTACACCTTC
size: NA
J: TRBJ1-2
V: TRBV9
D: NA

CDR3: CASGTGLGTIYF
DNA: TGTGCCAGCGGGACAGGTCTAGGCACCATATATTTT
size: NA
J: TRBJ1-3
V: TRBV28
D: TRBD1

CDR3: CASSPGTSGNYEQYF
DNA: TGTGCCAGCAGTCCCGGGACTAGCGGGAACTACGAGCAGTACTTC
size: NA
J: TRBJ2-7
V: TRBV28
D: TRBD2

CDR3: CASTQDRANYGYTF
DNA: TGTGCCAGCACCCAGGACAGGGCTAACTATGGCTACACCTTC
size: few
J: TRBJ1-2
V: TRBV28
D: TRBD1

CDR3: CASSLGGGSEQYF
DNA: TGTGCCAGCAGCTTAGGGGGGGGGTCGGAGCAGTACTTC
size: few
J: TRBJ2-7
V: TRBV7-3
D: TRBD2

CDR3: CAWDREEIDEQYF
DNA: TGTGCCTGGGACCGGGAGGAGATTGACGAGCAGTACTTC
size: NA
J: TRBJ2-7
V: TRBV30
D: TRBD2

CDR3: CASSPDRGSNSPLHF
DNA: TGTGCCAGCAGTCCTGACAGGGGCAGCAATTCACCCCTCCACTTT
size: few
J: TRBJ1-6
V: TRBV6-5
D: TRBD1

CDR3: CATSRDVTSSYEQYF
DNA: TGTGCCACCAGCAGAGATGTGACTAGCTCCTACGAGCAGTACTTC
size: few
J: TRBJ2-7
V: TRBV15
D: NA

CDR3: CASSLEGGYEQYF
DNA: TGTGCCAGCAGCTTGGAGGGAGGCTACGAGCAGTACTTC
size: NA
J: TRBJ2-7
V: TRBV7-6
D: NA

CDR3: CASIVRGANVLTF
DNA: TGTGCCAGCATCGTTCGGGGGGCCAACGTCCTGACTTTC
size: NA
J: TRBJ2-6
V: TRBV6-6
D: NA

CDR3: CASSEVGGGGANVLTF
DNA: TGTGCCAGCAGTGAAGTTGGTGGCGGGGGGGCCAACGTCCTGACTTTC
size: NA
J: TRBJ2-6
V: TRBV6-1
D: NA

CDR3: CASSISLGGYTF
DNA: TGTGCCAGCAGTATCTCCCTTGGCGGCTACACCTTC
size: NA
J: TRBJ1-2
V: TRBV28
D: NA

CDR3: CSVVQGADEQFF
DNA: TGCAGCGTTGTGCAGGGGGCCGATGAGCAGTTCTTC
size: few
J: TRBJ2-1
V: TRBV29-1
D: TRBD1

CDR3: CASSRETRDYEQYF
DNA: TGTGCCAGCAGCCGTGAGACTAGGGATTACGAGCAGTACTTC
size: few
J: TRBJ2-7
V: TRBV4-2
D: NA

CDR3: CASSLSDYGYTF
DNA: TGTGCCAGCAGTTTATCGGACTATGGCTACACCTTC
size: NA
J: TRBJ1-2
V: TRBV28
D: NA

CDR3: CSVPGTWYNEQFF
DNA: TGCAGCGTTCCGGGAACTTGGTACAATGAGCAGTTCTTC
size: few
J: TRBJ2-1
V: TRBV29-1
D: NA

CDR3: CSVQTTSGRIGEQYF
DNA: TGCAGCGTTCAAACGACTAGCGGGAGGATAGGGGAGCAGTACTTC
size: few
J: TRBJ2-7
V: TRBV29-1
D: TRBD2

CDR3: CARRQSSYNSPLHF
DNA: TGTGCCAGGCGACAAAGCTCCTATAATTCACCCCTCCACTTT
size: NA
J: TRBJ1-6
V: TRBV2
D: NA